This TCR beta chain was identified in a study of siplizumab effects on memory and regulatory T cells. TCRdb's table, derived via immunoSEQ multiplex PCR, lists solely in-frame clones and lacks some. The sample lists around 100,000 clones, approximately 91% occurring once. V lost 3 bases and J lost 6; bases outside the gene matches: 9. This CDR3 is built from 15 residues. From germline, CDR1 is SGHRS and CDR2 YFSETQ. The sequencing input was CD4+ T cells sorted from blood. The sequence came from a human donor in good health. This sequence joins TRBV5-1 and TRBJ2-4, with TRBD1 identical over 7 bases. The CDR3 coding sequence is TGCGCCAGCAGCTCCGCCAACAGGGGTGGAAACATTCAGTACTTC. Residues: CASSSANRGGNIQYF.